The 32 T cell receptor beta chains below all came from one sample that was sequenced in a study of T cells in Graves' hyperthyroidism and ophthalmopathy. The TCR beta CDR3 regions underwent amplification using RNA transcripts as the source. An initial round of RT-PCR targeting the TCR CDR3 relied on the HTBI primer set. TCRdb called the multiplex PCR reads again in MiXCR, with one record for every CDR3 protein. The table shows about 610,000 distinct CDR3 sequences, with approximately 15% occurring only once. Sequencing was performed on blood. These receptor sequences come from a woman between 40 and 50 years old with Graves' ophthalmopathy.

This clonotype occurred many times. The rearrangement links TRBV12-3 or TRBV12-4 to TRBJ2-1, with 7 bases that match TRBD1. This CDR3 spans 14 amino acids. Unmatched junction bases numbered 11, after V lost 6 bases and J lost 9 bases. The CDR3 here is CASRPGQPYGEQFF. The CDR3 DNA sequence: TGTGCCAGCAGACCGGGACAGCCGTATGGTGAGCAGTTCTTC.

CDR3 DNA sequence: TGTGCCAGCAGTACTAGCGGGAGGGTTACCGGGGAGCTGTTTTTT. Residues: CASSTSGRVTGELFF. This chain uses TRBV2 with TRBJ2-2; 13 bases agree with TRBD2. The J segment lost 5 bases and the V segment lost 5 bases, leaving 2 bases of the junction unmatched. The CDR3 covers 15 residues. Germline V gene data show CDR1 as SNHLY and CDR2 as FYNNEI.

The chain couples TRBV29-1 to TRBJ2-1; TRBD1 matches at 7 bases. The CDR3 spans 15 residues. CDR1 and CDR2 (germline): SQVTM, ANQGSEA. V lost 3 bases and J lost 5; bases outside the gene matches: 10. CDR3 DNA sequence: TGCAGCGTTGATGGTCTTGACAGGGCCCACAATGAGCAGTTCTTC. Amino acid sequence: CSVDGLDRAHNEQFF.

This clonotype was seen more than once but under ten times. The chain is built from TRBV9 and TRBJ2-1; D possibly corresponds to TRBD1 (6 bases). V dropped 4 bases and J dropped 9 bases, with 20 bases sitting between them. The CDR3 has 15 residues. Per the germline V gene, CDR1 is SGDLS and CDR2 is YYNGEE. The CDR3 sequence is CASSTTGLSSSEQFF. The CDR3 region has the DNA TGTGCCAGCAGCACAACAGGGTTAAGCTCCAGTGAGCAGTTCTTC.

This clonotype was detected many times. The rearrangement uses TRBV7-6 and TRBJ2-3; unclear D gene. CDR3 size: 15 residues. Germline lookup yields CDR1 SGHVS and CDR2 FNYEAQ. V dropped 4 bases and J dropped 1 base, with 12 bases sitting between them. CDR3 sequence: CASSSNSLGTDTQYF. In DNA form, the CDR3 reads TGTGCCAGCAGCTCAAACTCCCTGGGCACAGATACGCAGTATTTT.

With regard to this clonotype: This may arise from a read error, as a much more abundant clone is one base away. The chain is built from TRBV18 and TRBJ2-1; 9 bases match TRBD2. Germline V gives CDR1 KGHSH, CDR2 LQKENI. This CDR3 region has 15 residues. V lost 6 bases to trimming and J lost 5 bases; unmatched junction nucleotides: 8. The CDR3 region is CASSRRTSENNEQFF. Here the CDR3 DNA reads TGTGCCAGCTCCCGCCGGACTAGCGAAAACAATGAGCAGTTCTTC.

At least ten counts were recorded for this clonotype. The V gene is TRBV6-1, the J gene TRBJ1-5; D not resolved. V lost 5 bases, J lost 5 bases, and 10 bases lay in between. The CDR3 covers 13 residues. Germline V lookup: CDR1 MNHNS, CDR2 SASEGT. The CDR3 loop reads CASSPLDHQPQHF. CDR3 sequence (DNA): TGTGCCAGCAGTCCCCTGGACCATCAGCCCCAGCATTTT.

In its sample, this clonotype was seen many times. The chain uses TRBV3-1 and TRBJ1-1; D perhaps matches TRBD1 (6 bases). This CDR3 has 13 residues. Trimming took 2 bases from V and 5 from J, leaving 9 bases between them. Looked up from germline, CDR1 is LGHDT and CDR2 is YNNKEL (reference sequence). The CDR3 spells CASSQTGLTEAFF. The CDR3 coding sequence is TGTGCCAGCAGCCAAACAGGGTTGACTGAAGCTTTCTTT.

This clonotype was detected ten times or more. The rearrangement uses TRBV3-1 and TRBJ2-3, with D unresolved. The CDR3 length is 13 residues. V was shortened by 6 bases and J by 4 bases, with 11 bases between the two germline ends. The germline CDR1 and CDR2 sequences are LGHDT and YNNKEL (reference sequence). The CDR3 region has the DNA TGTGCCAGCAGATCTCCTTTCTCAGATACGCAGTATTTT. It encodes CASRSPFSDTQYF.

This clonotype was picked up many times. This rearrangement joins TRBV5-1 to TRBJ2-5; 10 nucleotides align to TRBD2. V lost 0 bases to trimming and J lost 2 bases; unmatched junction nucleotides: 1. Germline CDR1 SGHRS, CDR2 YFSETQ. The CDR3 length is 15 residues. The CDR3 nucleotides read TGCGCCAGCAGCTTGGATAGCGGGGGGCAAGAGACCCAGTACTTC. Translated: CASSLDSGGQETQYF.

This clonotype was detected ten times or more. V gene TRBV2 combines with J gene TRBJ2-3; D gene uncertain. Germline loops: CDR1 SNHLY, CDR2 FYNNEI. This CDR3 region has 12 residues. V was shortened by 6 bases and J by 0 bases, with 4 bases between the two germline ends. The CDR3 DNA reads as TGTGCCAGCAGGCCGAGCACAGATACGCAGTATTTT. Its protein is CASRPSTDTQYF. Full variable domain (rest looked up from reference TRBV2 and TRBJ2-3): EPEVTQTPSHQVTQMGQEVILRCVPISNHLYFYWYRQILGQKVEFLVSFYNNEISEKSEIFDDQFSVERPDGSNFTLKIRSTKLEDSAMYFCASRPSTDTQYFGPGTRLTVL.

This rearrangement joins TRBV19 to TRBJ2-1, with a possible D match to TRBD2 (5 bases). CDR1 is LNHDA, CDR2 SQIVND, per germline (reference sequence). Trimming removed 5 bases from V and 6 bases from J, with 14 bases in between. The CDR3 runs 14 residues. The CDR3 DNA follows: TGTGCCAGTAGTGTTTTCGGGATTACCAATGAGCAGTTCTTC. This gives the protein CASSVFGITNEQFF. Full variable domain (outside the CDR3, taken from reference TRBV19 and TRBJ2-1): DGGITQSPKYLFRKEGQNVTLSCEQNLNHDAMYWYRQDPGQGLRLIYYSQIVNDFQKGDIAEGYSVSREKKESFPLTVTSAQKNPTAFYLCASSVFGITNEQFFGPGTRLTVL.

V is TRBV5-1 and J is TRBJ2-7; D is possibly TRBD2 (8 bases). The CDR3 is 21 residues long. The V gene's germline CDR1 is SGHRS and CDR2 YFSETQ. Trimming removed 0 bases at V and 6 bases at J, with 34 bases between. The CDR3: CASSLGWGTVDVNGRASEQYF. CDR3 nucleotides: TGCGCCAGCAGCTTGGGGTGGGGGACAGTAGACGTTAACGGGAGGGCCTCCGAGCAGTACTTC.

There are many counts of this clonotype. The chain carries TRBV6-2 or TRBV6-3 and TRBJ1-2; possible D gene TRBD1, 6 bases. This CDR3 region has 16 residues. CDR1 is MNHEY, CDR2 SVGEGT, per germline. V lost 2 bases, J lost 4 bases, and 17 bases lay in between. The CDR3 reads CASSYPLGHGRYGYTF. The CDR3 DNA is TGTGCCAGCAGTTACCCCTTGGGACACGGACGCTATGGCTACACCTTC.

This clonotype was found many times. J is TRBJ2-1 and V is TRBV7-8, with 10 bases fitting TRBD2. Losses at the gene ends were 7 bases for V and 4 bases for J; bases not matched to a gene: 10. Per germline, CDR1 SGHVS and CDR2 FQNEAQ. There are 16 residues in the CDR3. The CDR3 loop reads CASIPTGTSAYNEQFF. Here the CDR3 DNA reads TGTGCCAGCATCCCGACCGGGACTAGCGCATACAATGAGCAGTTCTTC. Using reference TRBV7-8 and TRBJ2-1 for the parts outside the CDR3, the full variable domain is GAGVSQSPRYKVAKRGQDVALRCDPISGHVSLFWYQQALGQGPEFLTYFQNEAQLDKSGLPSDRFFAERPEGSVSTLKIQRTQQEDSAVYLCASIPTGTSAYNEQFFGPGTRLTVL.

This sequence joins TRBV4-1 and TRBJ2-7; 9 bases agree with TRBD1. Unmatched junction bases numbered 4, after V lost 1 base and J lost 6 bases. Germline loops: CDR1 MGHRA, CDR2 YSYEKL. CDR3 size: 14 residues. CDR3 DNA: TGCGCCAGCAGCCAAGGGACAGGGGCCTTCGAGCAGTACTTC. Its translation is CASSQGTGAFEQYF.

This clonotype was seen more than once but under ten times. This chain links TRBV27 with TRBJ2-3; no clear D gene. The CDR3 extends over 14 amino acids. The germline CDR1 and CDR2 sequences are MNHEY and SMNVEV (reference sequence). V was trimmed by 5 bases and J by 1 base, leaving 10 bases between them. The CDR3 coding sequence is TGTGCCAGCAGTCTACAGAGCGGCACAGATACGCAGTATTTT. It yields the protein CASSLQSGTDTQYF.

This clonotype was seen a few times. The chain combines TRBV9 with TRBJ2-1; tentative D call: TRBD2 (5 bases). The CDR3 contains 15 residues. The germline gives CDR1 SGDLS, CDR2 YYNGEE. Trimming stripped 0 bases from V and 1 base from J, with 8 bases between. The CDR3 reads CASSVDPGSYNEQFF. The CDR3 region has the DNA TGTGCCAGCAGCGTAGATCCGGGGTCCTACAATGAGCAGTTCTTC.

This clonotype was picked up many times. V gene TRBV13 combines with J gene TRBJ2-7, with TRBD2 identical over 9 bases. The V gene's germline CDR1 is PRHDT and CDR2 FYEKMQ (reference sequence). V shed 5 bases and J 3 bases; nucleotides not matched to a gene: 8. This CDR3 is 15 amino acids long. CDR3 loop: CASSTRAGGYYEQYF. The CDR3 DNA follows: TGTGCCAGCAGCACTAGGGCGGGAGGGTACTACGAGCAGTACTTC.

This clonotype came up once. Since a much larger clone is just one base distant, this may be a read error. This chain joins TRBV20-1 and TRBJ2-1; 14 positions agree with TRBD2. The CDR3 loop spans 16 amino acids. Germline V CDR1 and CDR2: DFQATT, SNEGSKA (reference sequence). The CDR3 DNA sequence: TGCAGTGCTCCTGGGACTAGCGGGGGCTCCTACAGTGAGCAGTTCTTC. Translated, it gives CSAPGTSGGSYSEQFF.

The CDR3 reads CASNPSGGKTQYF. The CDR3 DNA sequence: TGTGCCAGCAACCCGTCCGGGGGAAAGACCCAGTACTTC. The J gene is TRBJ2-5, the V gene TRBV6-1; possible D gene TRBD2, 6 bases. In germline, CDR1 is MNHNS, CDR2 SASEGT. The CDR3 consists of 13 residues. Trimming pared 7 bases from V and 6 bases from J, leaving 15 bases between.

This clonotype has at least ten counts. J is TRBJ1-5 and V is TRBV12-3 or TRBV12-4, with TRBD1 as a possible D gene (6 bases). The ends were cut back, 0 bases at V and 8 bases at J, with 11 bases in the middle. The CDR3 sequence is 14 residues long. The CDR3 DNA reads TGTGCCAGCAGTTTAGCGCACAGGGAAAAGCCCCAGCATTTT. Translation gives CASSLAHREKPQHF.

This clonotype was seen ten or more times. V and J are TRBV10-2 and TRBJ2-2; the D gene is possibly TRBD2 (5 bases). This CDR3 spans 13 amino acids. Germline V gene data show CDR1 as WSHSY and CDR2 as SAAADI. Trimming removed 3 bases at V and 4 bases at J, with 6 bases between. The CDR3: CASSDEGTGELFF. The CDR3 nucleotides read TGCGCCAGCAGTGACGAGGGCACCGGGGAGCTGTTTTTT.

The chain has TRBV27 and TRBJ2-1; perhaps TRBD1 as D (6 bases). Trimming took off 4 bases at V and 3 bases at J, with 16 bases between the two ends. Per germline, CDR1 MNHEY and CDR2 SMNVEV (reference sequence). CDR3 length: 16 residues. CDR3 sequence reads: CASSSTGHSFYNEQFF. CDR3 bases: TGTGCCAGCAGTTCCACAGGGCACTCCTTCTACAATGAGCAGTTCTTC.

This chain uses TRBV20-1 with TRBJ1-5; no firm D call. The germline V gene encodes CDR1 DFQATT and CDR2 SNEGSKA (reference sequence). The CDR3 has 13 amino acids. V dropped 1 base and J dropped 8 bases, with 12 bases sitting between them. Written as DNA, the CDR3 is TGCAGTGCTAGAGGGCACGAAATGGAGCCCCAGCATTTT. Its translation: CSARGHEMEPQHF.

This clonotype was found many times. As DNA, the CDR3 is TGTGCCAGCAGACCACAGACGAACACTGAAGCTTTCTTT. It codes for CASRPQTNTEAFF. The chain has TRBV25-1 and TRBJ1-1, with D hard to call. Germline V gene lookup returns CDR1 MGHDK and CDR2 SYGVNS. V was shortened by 6 bases and J by 1 base, with 9 bases between the two germline ends. This CDR3 is built from 13 residues.

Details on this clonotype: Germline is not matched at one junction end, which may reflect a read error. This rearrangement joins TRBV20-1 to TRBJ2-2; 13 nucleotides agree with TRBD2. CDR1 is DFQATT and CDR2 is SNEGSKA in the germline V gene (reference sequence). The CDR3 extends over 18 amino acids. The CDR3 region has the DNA TGCAGTGCAAGAGGACTAGCGGGAGAGCTCGCGAACACCGGGGAGCTGTTTTTT. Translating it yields CSARGLAGELANTGELFF.

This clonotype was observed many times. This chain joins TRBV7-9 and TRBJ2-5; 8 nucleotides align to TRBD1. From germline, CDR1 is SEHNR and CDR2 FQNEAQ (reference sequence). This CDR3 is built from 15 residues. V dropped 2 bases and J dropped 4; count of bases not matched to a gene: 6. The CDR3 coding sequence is TGTGCCAGCAGCTTATCAGGGGGCCCTTCAGAGACCCAGTACTTC. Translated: CASSLSGGPSETQYF.

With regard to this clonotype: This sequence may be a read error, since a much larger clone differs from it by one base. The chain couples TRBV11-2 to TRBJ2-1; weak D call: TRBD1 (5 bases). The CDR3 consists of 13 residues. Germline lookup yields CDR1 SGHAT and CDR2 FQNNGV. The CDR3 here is CASSAQVYNEQSF. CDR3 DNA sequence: TGTGCCAGCAGCGCACAGGTCTACAATGAGCAGTCCTTC.

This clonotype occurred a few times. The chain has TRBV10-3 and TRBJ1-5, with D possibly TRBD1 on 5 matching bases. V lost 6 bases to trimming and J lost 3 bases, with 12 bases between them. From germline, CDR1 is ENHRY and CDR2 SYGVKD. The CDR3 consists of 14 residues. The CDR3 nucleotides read TGTGCCATCAGCCTCGACAGATACAATCAGCCCCAGCATTTT. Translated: CAISLDRYNQPQHF.

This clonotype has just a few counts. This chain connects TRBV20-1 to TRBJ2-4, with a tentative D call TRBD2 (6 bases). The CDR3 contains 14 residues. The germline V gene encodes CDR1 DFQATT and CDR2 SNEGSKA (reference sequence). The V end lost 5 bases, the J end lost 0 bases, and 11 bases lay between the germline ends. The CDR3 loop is CSAAPGLAKNIQYF. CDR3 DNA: TGCAGTGCTGCACCGGGACTAGCCAAAAACATTCAGTACTTC.

CDR3 amino acids: CASSGLAGGDNEQFF. As DNA, the CDR3 is TGTGCCAGCAGTGGTTTAGCGGGAGGGGACAATGAGCAGTTCTTC. The V and J genes are TRBV2 and TRBJ2-1; 11 bases map to TRBD2. Germline loops: CDR1 SNHLY, CDR2 FYNNEI. The J segment lost 5 bases and the V segment lost 4 bases, leaving 4 bases of the junction unmatched. There are 15 residues in the CDR3.